The rows below give T cell receptor beta chains drawn from one sample of a study of T cell repertoires in cytomegalovirus infection. TCRdb re-analysed the reads in MiXCR, keeping a single row per CDR3 protein. The sample has about 500,000 distinct CDR3 sequences, roughly 34% seen once. The antigens these receptors bind are not known. The sample consisted of cultured PBMCs, taken from culture after CMV antigen stimulation. The receptor source for this set is a human donor in good health (CMV status not recorded). Some clones in this sample may be carry-over from other donors' samples. CDR3s include the opening cysteine and the closing phenylalanine or tryptophan. D genes are given only for firm matches. Only part of the rows carry a size: once, few, many, or a class if the clone is expanded.

size	V	D	J	CDR3	DNA
few	TRBV7-2	NA	TRBJ2-5	CASSFQNQETQYF	TGTGCCAGCAGCTTTCAAAACCAAGAGACCCAGTACTTC
NA	TRBV20-1	NA	TRBJ2-7	CSAWGTTYEQYF	TGCAGTGCTTGGGGGACCACCTACGAGCAGTACTTC
few	TRBV4-1	TRBD2	TRBJ2-1	CASSQDRTGGPGEQFF	TGCGCCAGCAGCCAAGACCGGACGGGAGGGCCTGGGGAGCAGTTCTTC
NA	TRBV6-2/TRBV6-3	TRBD2	TRBJ2-4	CASEAGGPLNIQYF	TGTGCCAGCGAAGCGGGAGGGCCCTTAAACATTCAGTACTTC
NA	TRBV7-3	TRBD2	TRBJ2-5	CASSLTASGRGETQYF	TGTGCCAGCAGCTTAACAGCTAGCGGGAGAGGGGAGACCCAGTACTTC
few	TRBV20-1	TRBD2	TRBJ2-1	CSVSGRPIPYNEQFF	TGCAGTGTCAGCGGGAGGCCAATCCCCTACAATGAGCAGTTCTTC
NA	TRBV11-2	NA	TRBJ1-2	CASSLDLWDNNGYTF	TGTGCCAGCAGCTTAGATCTATGGGACAACAATGGCTACACCTTC
NA	TRBV20-1	TRBD1	TRBJ1-2	CSARKGAFESYGYTF	TGCAGTGCTAGAAAGGGGGCGTTTGAAAGCTATGGCTACACCTTC
NA	TRBV11-2	TRBD1	TRBJ1-2	CASAQDRGIYGYTF	TGTGCCAGCGCTCAGGACAGGGGTATTTATGGCTACACCTTC
many	TRBV12-3/TRBV12-4	NA	TRBJ2-1	CASIPPSRERNEQFF	TGTGCCAGCATCCCCCCCTCACGGGAGAGGAATGAGCAGTTCTTC
few	TRBV12-3/TRBV12-4	NA	TRBJ1-2	CASSNRQNYGYTF	TGTGCCAGCAGCAATCGACAGAACTATGGCTACACCTTC
once	TRBV11-3	NA	TRBJ2-3	CASSPMSADTQYF	TGTGCCAGCAGCCCAATGAGTGCAGATACGCAGTATTTT
NA	TRBV12-3/TRBV12-4	TRBD1	TRBJ1-2	CASSLFGQGVDGYTF	TGTGCCAGCAGTTTATTCGGACAGGGTGTAGATGGCTACACCTTC
NA	TRBV6-6	NA	TRBJ2-3	CASSWAERTLGTDTQYF	TGTGCCAGCAGTTGGGCAGAACGGACTCTTGGCACAGATACGCAGTATTTT
few	TRBV29-1	NA	TRBJ2-7	CSGADYEQYF	TGCAGCGGAGCGGACTACGAGCAGTACTTC
few	TRBV10-1	TRBD2	TRBJ2-1	CASSASRLAGGLHNEQFF	TGCGCCAGCAGTGCTTCGAGACTAGCGGGAGGGCTACACAATGAGCAGTTCTTC
NA	TRBV4-3	TRBD2	TRBJ2-3	CASSQGRGSGTDTQYF	TGCGCCAGCAGCCAAGGGCGGGGGTCCGGCACAGATACGCAGTATTTT
NA	TRBV6-1	NA	TRBJ1-5	CASSQEIYSNQPQHF	TGTGCCAGCAGCCAGGAGATCTATAGCAATCAGCCCCAGCATTTT
few	TRBV12-3/TRBV12-4	TRBD2	TRBJ2-2	CASSFPSGSTGELFF	TGTGCCAGCAGTTTCCCTAGCGGGAGCACCGGGGAGCTGTTTTTT
NA	TRBV12-3/TRBV12-4	TRBD1	TRBJ1-1	CASRGTGARTEAFF	TGTGCCAGCAGGGGGACAGGGGCGCGGACTGAAGCTTTCTTT
NA	TRBV6-2/TRBV6-3	NA	TRBJ1-5	CASSYRGNGNQPQHF	TGTGCCAGCAGTTACAGGGGGAACGGCAATCAGCCCCAGCATTTT
few	TRBV19	NA	TRBJ1-5	CASTARDQPQHF	TGTGCCAGTACCGCACGGGATCAGCCCCAGCATTTT
few	TRBV6-2/TRBV6-3	NA	TRBJ1-5	CASSRDMKPQHF	TGTGCCAGCAGTCGGGACATGAAGCCCCAGCATTTT
NA	TRBV27	TRBD2	TRBJ2-2	CASSFRLAGGASTGELFF	TGTGCCAGCAGTTTCAGGCTAGCGGGAGGGGCGTCCACCGGGGAGCTGTTTTTT
NA	TRBV7-8	TRBD2	TRBJ2-3	CASSLGGGRAIVDKQYF	TGTGCCAGCAGCTTAGGCGGCGGGAGGGCCATTGTCGATAAGCAGTATTTT
few	TRBV7-2	NA	TRBJ2-3	CASSLARGRRTDTQYF	TGTGCCAGCAGCTTAGCGCGGGGGCGGCGCACAGATACGCAGTATTTT
NA	TRBV6-5	TRBD2	TRBJ2-5	CASSYSKTSGRGRETQYF	TGTGCCAGCAGTTACTCGAAGACTAGCGGGAGGGGGAGAGAGACCCAGTACTTC
NA	TRBV14	NA	TRBJ2-5	CASSQESIRLWGQETQYF	TGTGCCAGCAGCCAAGAGAGCATAAGGCTTTGGGGGCAAGAGACCCAGTACTTC
few	TRBV20-1	TRBD2	TRBJ2-1	CSANSWVAPSGSSFDEQFF	TGCAGTGCCAATTCGTGGGTAGCTCCTAGCGGGAGCTCTTTCGATGAGCAGTTCTTC
few	TRBV6-1	TRBD2	TRBJ2-1	CATTSGSSYNEQFF	TGTGCCACAACTAGCGGTAGCTCCTACAATGAGCAGTTCTTC
NA	TRBV6-5	TRBD2	TRBJ2-7	CASSYGTSGRYEQYF	TGTGCCAGCAGCTATGGGACTAGCGGGAGATACGAGCAGTACTTC
few	TRBV10-3	NA	TRBJ2-5	CAISFDSQETQYF	TGTGCCATCAGTTTCGACAGTCAAGAGACCCAGTACTTC
many	TRBV7-8	NA	TRBJ2-1	CASSLRGGYNEQFF	TGTGCCAGCAGCTTACGAGGCGGGTACAATGAGCAGTTCTTC
many	TRBV7-8	TRBD2	TRBJ2-2	CASSLKWAAGANTGELFF	TGTGCCAGCAGCTTAAAGTGGGCAGCGGGAGCGAACACCGGGGAGCTGTTTTTT
NA	TRBV19	TRBD2	TRBJ2-3	CASTRWASGTTDTQYF	TGTGCCAGTACCCGGTGGGCTAGCGGGACCACAGATACGCAGTATTTT
few	TRBV4-3	NA	TRBJ2-1	CASSQERLSSYNEQFF	TGCGCCAGCAGCCAAGAACGGTTGAGCTCCTACAATGAGCAGTTCTTC
few	TRBV20-1	NA	TRBJ1-5	CSAIGDGGYNQPQHF	TGCAGTGCTATAGGGGATGGTGGTTACAATCAGCCCCAGCATTTT
few	TRBV19	TRBD1	TRBJ1-1	CASSPGQGMRTEAFF	TGTGCCAGTAGTCCGGGACAGGGGATGAGGACTGAAGCTTTCTTT
NA	TRBV7-2	NA	TRBJ1-2	CASSLGGGSNGYTF	TGTGCCAGCAGCTTAGGCGGGGGGTCGAATGGCTACACCTTC
NA	TRBV7-2	NA	TRBJ1-4	CASSLNVPNEKLFF	TGTGCCAGCAGTCTCAACGTTCCTAATGAAAAACTGTTTTTT
NA	TRBV20-1	NA	TRBJ2-1	CSASESGDNEQFF	TGCAGTGCTAGTGAGTCAGGGGACAATGAGCAGTTCTTC
few	TRBV6-2/TRBV6-3	TRBD2	TRBJ2-1	CASSYRGLAAGYNEQFF	TGTGCCAGCAGTTACCGGGGACTAGCGGCGGGCTACAATGAGCAGTTCTTC
many	TRBV7-2	NA	TRBJ2-2	CASSLLPNAGELFF	TGTGCCAGCAGCTTATTGCCCAACGCCGGGGAGCTGTTTTTT
few	TRBV7-6	TRBD2	TRBJ2-3	CASSFGGGPEDTQYF	TGTGCCAGCAGCTTCGGGGGAGGGCCGGAAGATACGCAGTATTTT
many	TRBV7-2	TRBD2	TRBJ2-3	CASSLLIAGGSDTQYF	TGTGCCAGCAGCTTACTTATAGCGGGAGGGTCAGATACGCAGTATTTT
few	TRBV7-6	NA	TRBJ2-2	CASSTGGTGELFF	TGTGCCAGCAGTACCGGGGGCACCGGGGAGCTGTTTTTT
NA	TRBV10-2	NA	TRBJ2-7	CASSPSSGQYF	TGCGCCAGCAGTCCAAGCTCGGGGCAGTACTTC
NA	TRBV19	TRBD2	TRBJ2-1	CASSQLAGGLGDNEQFF	TGTGCCAGTAGCCAACTAGCGGGAGGGCTGGGCGACAATGAGCAGTTCTTC
NA	TRBV7-9	TRBD2	TRBJ2-1	CASSLPASGSFGNEQFF	TGTGCCAGCAGCCTCCCGGCTAGCGGGAGCTTCGGCAATGAGCAGTTCTTC
few	TRBV11-2	NA	TRBJ1-1	CASSVTPGPWNTEAFF	TGTGCCAGCAGCGTCACACCGGGACCGTGGAACACTGAAGCTTTCTTT
NA	TRBV6-5	NA	TRBJ2-1	CASSYLRRSSYNEQFF	TGTGCCAGCAGTTACTTGCGGAGGAGCTCCTACAATGAGCAGTTCTTC
medium-sized	TRBV7-2	NA	TRBJ2-1	CASSPQRQSYNEQFF	TGTGCCAGCAGCCCCCAACGCCAGAGCTACAATGAGCAGTTCTTC
few	TRBV19	TRBD2	TRBJ2-2	CASSPGLVAGELFF	TGTGCCAGTAGCCCGGGACTAGTGGCCGGGGAGCTGTTTTTT
NA	TRBV6-2/TRBV6-3	NA	TRBJ1-2	CASETSPTGYGYTF	TGTGCCAGTGAAACATCCCCGACGGGGTATGGCTACACCTTC